This entry describes one TCR beta chain. Its antigen remains unidentified. Nothing much larger sits one base from this clone, and base qualities are not available. Donors were healthy HIV-negative adults with no recently reported acute infections or vaccinations. Every donor was a Caucasian adult residing in Nashville, Tennessee, USA. CD4+ T cells were enriched by magnetic negative selection; naive cells were then positively selected on CD45RA, and the negative fraction formed the memory subset. Blood was collected by leukapheresis, and PBMCs were isolated by Ficoll-Histopaque density gradient centrifugation and then cryopreserved in liquid nitrogen vapor phase. Purity and quantity of every magnetically sorted T cell population were checked by analytical flow cytometry. Each sorted fraction had its genomic DNA isolated and then quantified by UV absorbance on a Nanodrop 2000c. The sample comes from a study of shared clonotypes between healthy human individuals (TCRdb year 2020). Some background on the complete study: The cohort comprised a couple of women and three men aged 18 to 49 years. Per donor, three plates each were used for CD4 naive and CD4 memory, two for CD8 naive, and one for CD8 memory. Blood TCR repertoires of about five healthy adults were deeply sequenced to estimate repertoire size and the extent of clonotype sharing between individuals. Libraries were prepared and TCR repertoires were sequenced by different laboratories using diverse techniques, in order to increase sequencing depth and limit assay-specific biases. Each donor's leukapheresis produced roughly between about 0.9 and 9.5 billion PBMCs.

V has 5 bases trimmed and J has 4 bases trimmed; junction bases matching no gene number 4. From its cysteine to its phenylalanine, the CDR3 spans 15 amino acids. Only CDR3 DNA is held: 45 bases, read in frame from base 1. CDR1 and CDR2 were assigned from the germline V gene as SGHTA and FQGTGA. Overall study results and their limits: Sampling was restricted to blood, and TCR repertoires in tissue are likely to differ from TCR repertoires in blood. Estimated clonotype richness was generally larger for naive than for memory subsets. Higher generation probabilities were observed for clonotypes shared by all four sorted-subset donors than for non-shared clonotypes. Incomplete sequencing was indicated by rarefaction of sorted-subset datasets, despite the large sequencing depth. The small number of donors limited the genetic and exposure-history diversity represented. Pairwise subsampling led to the expectation that sequencing depth would affect the degree of clonotype sharing among donors. When several donors were compared, the shared fraction of clonotypes was about 5.4% for naive CD4, approximately 3.3% for naive CD8, 2% to 2.5% for memory CD4, and around 0.37% for memory CD8.

TCR CDR3 regions were amplified from genomic DNA by multiplex PCR using the deep immunoSEQ assay. Extracted genomic DNA from each cell subset was distributed evenly across all wells of several immunoSEQ 96-well plates, and each plate was treated as a replicate. Each replicate PCR for sorted subsets received 150 to 250 ng genomic DNA, equal to around 32,000 T cell genomes. The purified libraries were quantified using a Qubit 3.0 fluorometer, sized with a Bioanalyzer 2100, and then quantified again using the KAPA Library Quantification kit. Each immunoSEQ 96-well plate was sequenced on its own single-read 150-cycle Illumina NextSeq 550 flow cell. The authors' analysis ran thus. Because the immunoSEQ output held only junctional sequences and lacked quality scores, the filtering could not match the filtering applied to full-length reads. Sequences were annotated with PyIR, a Python wrapper for IgBLAST v1.9, and V/J genes and CDR3 were assigned using IMGT germline references. Reads were removed for weak V/J assignments (E-value above 1e-6), missing CDR3, stop codons, out-of-frame junctions, or ambiguous translated residues. A V3J clonotype was defined by an identical inferred V gene, J gene, and CDR3 amino acid sequence. Percentage overlap between repertoires was calculated by dividing the number of shared unique clonotypes by the size of the smaller repertoire. Repertoire richness was assessed with RTK rarefaction, the Chao1 estimator, and Recon v2.1 estimates of unobserved clonotypes. OLGA was used to compute generation probabilities for all TCRbeta clonotypes that the gDNA method yielded from four donors. TCRdb took over this immuneACCESS table, retaining in-frame rearrangements with V and J assigned. Such tables are incomplete; in checked studies, under half of the missing clones stem from an unresolved V gene, and the remainder is unexplained. V and J calls plus clone size are reproduced from that table; the DNA served to infer D and trimming. This sample has some 2.3 million clones in its table, and approximately 95% of those were observed once. The ten largest clones represent about 0.37% of the sample.

This TCR was sampled from a man between 18 and 29 years old in good health. Some clones in this sample may be carry-over from other donors' samples. Sequencing input: naive CD4+ T cells from PBMCs. The cell subset or site label corresponds to: CD45RA+ positively selected. The rearranged chain carries TRBV7-3 and TRBJ2-3; TRBD2 lines up with 12 middle nucleotides. The nucleotide sequence reads as follows: TGTGCCAGCAGCAAGGGACTAGCGGGCCCAGATACGCAGTATTTT. This sequence encodes CASSKGLAGPDTQYF.